These 18 T cell receptor beta chains were all obtained from the same sample, sequenced in a study of CD8+CD57+ T cells in acquired aplastic anemia (dated 2018 in TCRdb). Flow cytometry had shown CD8+CD57+ cell expansion in the patients selected for sequencing. The instrument was an Illumina HiSeq 2000. Genomic DNA was used as template for profiling of TCR beta VDJ combinations and CDR3 sequences. The public reads were reanalyzed by TCRdb: fastp trimming at Q25, MiXCR alignment, in-frame beta chains only. Rows merge per CDR3 protein into single entries with the most common DNA and genes. Counted in this sample were approximately 80,000 distinct CDR3 sequences; roughly 72% of them appeared once. The ten largest clones add up to more than 80% of the sample. Input material: sorted CD4+, CD8+, or CD8+CD57+ T cells (not recorded which) from PBMCs. The origin of the receptors is a human donor with aplastic anemia.

This clonotype was observed a few times. This sequence joins TRBV11-2 and TRBJ2-5, with a possible D match to TRBD1 (5 bases). Germline values: CDR1 SGHAT, CDR2 FQNNGV. The CDR3 has 17 residues. The ends were cut back, 1 base at V and 4 bases at J, with 19 bases in the middle. CDR3 DNA sequence: TGTGCCAGCAGCTTAGGATGGGGCGACGGTAACCTAGAGACCCAGTACTTC. As protein: CASSLGWGDGNLETQYF.

This clonotype was counted a single time. CDR3 loop: CASSRAPTGSYEQYF. CDR3 bases: TGTGCCAGCAGCCGGGCGCCGACAGGGTCCTACGAGCAGTACTTC. The chain has TRBV25-1 and TRBJ2-7; 7 positions match TRBD1. Per the germline V gene, CDR1 is MGHDK and CDR2 is SYGVNS. After removal of 6 bases from V and 1 base from J, the junction contained 9 bases not matched to a gene. CDR3 length equals 15 residues.

The V call is TRBV2, the J call TRBJ2-3, with 14 positions matching TRBD2. The CDR3 runs 15 residues. Germline V gives CDR1 SNHLY, CDR2 FYNNEI. With 6 bases clipped from V and 5 bases from J, the junction kept 4 bases outside the gene matches. Written as DNA, the CDR3 is TGTGCCAGCAGCCCGGGGACTAGCGGGGGAGATACGCAGTATTTT. Translated: CASSPGTSGGDTQYF.

The sample holds a few counts of this clonotype. This chain joins TRBV20-1 and TRBJ1-1; no firm D call. Trimming removed 6 bases from V and 1 base from J, with 9 bases in between. Germline V CDR1 and CDR2: DFQATT, SNEGSKA (reference sequence). This CDR3 comprises 12 residues. DNA of the CDR3: TGCAGTGCCCACCGTTCGAACACTGAAGCTTTCTTT. It translates to CSAHRSNTEAFF.

The chain couples TRBV19 to TRBJ2-2; 8 bases agree with TRBD1. The V and J ends lost 5 bases and 4 bases, in that order; junction bases with no gene match: 9. CDR3 length: 16 residues. Per the germline V gene, CDR1 is LNHDA and CDR2 is SQIVND (reference sequence). CDR3 nucleotides: TGTGCCAGTAGTCGATCTGCAGGGGGCGCCACCGGGGAGCTGTTTTTT. It is translated as CASSRSAGGATGELFF.

This clonotype was seen a few times. The V and J genes are TRBV29-1 and TRBJ2-1, with 7 nucleotides matching TRBD2. V lost 2 bases, J lost 4 bases, and 11 bases stayed unmatched. Per germline, CDR1 SQVTM and CDR2 ANQGSEA. The CDR3 runs to 16 residues. Here the CDR3 reads CSVEHPLAASYNEQFF. The CDR3 nucleotides are TGCAGCGTTGAACATCCGCTAGCGGCTTCATACAATGAGCAGTTCTTC.

In this sample, this clonotype turned up a few times. This chain joins TRBV29-1 and TRBJ2-3; D is unclear. The CDR3 contains 14 residues. V was shortened by 4 bases and J by 1 base, with 12 bases between the two germline ends. Germline CDR1 SQVTM, CDR2 ANQGSEA. This CDR3 is CSVGRPAGTDTQYF. As DNA, the CDR3 is TGCAGCGTTGGTCGGCCAGCCGGCACAGATACGCAGTATTTT.

This chain connects TRBV20-1 to TRBJ2-7, with 9 positions matching TRBD1. There are 13 residues in the CDR3. Per germline, CDR1 DFQATT and CDR2 SNEGSKA (reference sequence). The V gene end was trimmed by 1 base and the J gene end by 5 bases; junction bases not matched to a gene: 3. The CDR3 bases are TGCAGTGCTAGAGCCGGACAGGGGAACGAGCAGTACTTC. It translates to CSARAGQGNEQYF.

The sample holds many counts of this clonotype. The genes are TRBV6-6 and TRBJ2-5; weak D call: TRBD1 (5 bases). With 2 bases removed from V and 4 bases from J, the gap between germline ends came to 8 bases. This CDR3 is built from 13 residues. Germline V gene data show CDR1 as MNHNY and CDR2 as SVGAGI (reference sequence). CDR3 sequence: CASSYEQGETQYF. As DNA, the CDR3 is TGTGCCAGCAGTTACGAGCAGGGAGAGACCCAGTACTTC.

This chain links TRBV15 with TRBJ1-4; D is ambiguous. V lost 0 bases to trimming and J lost 5 bases, with 10 bases between them. Germline V gene data show CDR1 as LNHNV and CDR2 as YYDKDF (reference sequence). The CDR3 length is 15 residues. The CDR3 is CATSRDMAENEKLFF. For the CDR3, the DNA is TGTGCCACCAGCAGAGATATGGCAGAAAATGAAAAACTGTTTTTT.

The gene calls are TRBV20-1 and TRBJ2-5; 7 bases are a match to TRBD2. CDR3 length: 16 amino acids. Germline lookup yields CDR1 DFQATT and CDR2 SNEGSKA (reference sequence). J gave up 1 base and V 0 bases, and 8 bases lay outside the gene matches. CDR3 sequence (DNA): TGCAGTGCTAGAGACCCCCAAGGACTAGTCCAAGAGACCCAGTACTTC. Its translation: CSARDPQGLVQETQYF.

The chain employs TRBV19 and TRBJ2-2; D uncertain. Germline assignment: CDR1 LNHDA and CDR2 SQIVND (reference sequence). V was shortened by 6 bases and J by 0 bases, with 2 bases between the two germline ends. This CDR3 region has 12 residues. CDR3: CASRANTGELFF. In nucleotides, the CDR3 is TGTGCCAGTAGAGCGAACACCGGGGAGCTGTTTTTT.

V is TRBV5-1 and J is TRBJ2-1, with D possibly matching TRBD1 (5 bases). This CDR3 is 14 amino acids long. Trimming removed 6 bases at V and 2 bases at J, with 12 bases between. Germline assignment: CDR1 SGHRS and CDR2 YFSETQ. This chain's CDR3 is CASTMDKAYNEQFF. CDR3 nucleotide sequence: TGCGCCAGCACCATGGACAAGGCCTACAATGAGCAGTTCTTC.

J is TRBJ2-1 and V is TRBV15; D tentatively fits TRBD1 or TRBD2 (5 bases each). The germline V and J ends were trimmed by 0 bases and 7 bases, with 13 bases remaining between them. The CDR3 length is 15 residues. Germline CDR1 is LNHNV and CDR2 is YYDKDF (reference sequence). The CDR3 reads CATSRDQGRRNEQFF. CDR3 bases: TGTGCCACCAGCAGAGATCAGGGACGTAGAAATGAGCAGTTCTTC.

The chain links TRBV7-2 to TRBJ2-7, with 9 bases aligning to TRBD1. V lost 1 base, J lost 2 bases, and 3 bases stayed unmatched. CDR1 and CDR2 (germline): SGHTA, FQGNSA. This CDR3 is built from 15 residues. CDR3 sequence: CASSLVGTGTYEQYF. Here the CDR3 DNA reads TGTGCCAGCAGCTTAGTAGGGACAGGGACCTACGAGCAGTACTTC.

The chain recombines TRBV19 with TRBJ1-6, with 8 positions matching TRBD1. Losses at the gene ends were 8 bases for V and 9 bases for J; bases not matched to a gene: 6. This CDR3 has 13 residues. The germline CDR1 and CDR2 sequences are LNHDA and SQIVND (reference sequence). The CDR3 sequence: CASQDREGSPLHF. CDR3 in DNA: TGTGCCAGTCAGGACAGGGAAGGTTCACCCCTCCACTTT.

About this clonotype itself: One end of the junction is discordant with germline, which a read error may explain. For the CDR3, the DNA is TGTGCTAGCAGCGACACATTGGGTTCACCCCTCCACTTT. Protein product: CASSDTLGSPLHF. The V and J genes are TRBV7-7 and TRBJ1-6; the D is unclear. CDR1 and CDR2 from the germline V gene are SSHAT and FNYEAQ (reference sequence). This CDR3 region has 13 residues.

This clonotype was counted ten times or more. V is TRBV19 and J is TRBJ1-5; D not certain. The V gene's germline CDR1 is LNHDA and CDR2 SQIVND (reference sequence). Trimming removed 6 bases at V and 7 bases at J, with 13 bases between. This CDR3 is 13 amino acids long. The DNA of the CDR3 is TGTGCCAGTAGGAGGGAGGGCCCCCAGCCCCAGCATTTT. Residues: CASRREGPQPQHF.